Below are 26 T cell receptor beta chains sequenced from a single sample in a study of T-cell memory formation after mild COVID-19. TCRdb analysed the 5' RACE reads with MiXCR anew, one entry per CDR3 protein. The sample holds more than 100,000 distinct CDR3 sequences, about a sixth seen once. Sequenced: PBMCs or a T cell subset sorted from them (not recorded which). All receptors derive from a man between 18 and 29 years old who had mild COVID-19 (a few samples of this study predate the infection). Cell type and time point are not known.

The rearrangement uses TRBV11-2 and TRBJ2-1; 9 positions match TRBD2. In germline, CDR1 is SGHAT, CDR2 FQNNGV. CDR3 length: 15 amino acids. Trimming took 4 bases from V and 4 from J; bases not matched to a gene: 5. The CDR3 bases are TGTGCCAGCAGCTCATTAGCGGGGGAGTACAATGAGCAGTTCTTC. This codes for CASSSLAGEYNEQFF. Filled out from reference TRBV11-2 and TRBJ2-1, the complete variable domain reads EAGVAQSPRYKIIEKRQSVAFWCNPISGHATLYWYQQILGQGPKLLIQFQNNGVVDDSQLPKDRFSAERLKGVDSTLKIQPAKLEDSAVYLCASSSLAGEYNEQFFGPGTRLTVL.

The chain uses TRBV7-9 and TRBJ1-1, with unresolved D. V was clipped by 5 bases and J by 4 bases, with 14 bases between them. CDR3 length: 14 residues. CDR1 and CDR2 (germline): SEHNR, FQNEAQ (reference sequence). The CDR3 bases are TGTGCCAGCAGCCTTCGGAGAGAGGGCACTGAAGCTTTCTTT. This encodes CASSLRREGTEAFF.

This rearrangement joins TRBV24-1 to TRBJ2-5, with D tentatively TRBD1 or TRBD2 (5 bases each). From germline, CDR1 is KGHDR and CDR2 SFDVKD. CDR3 length: 12 residues. The V and J ends lost 7 bases and 10 bases respectively, with 15 bases between them. The CDR3 bases are TGTGCCACCAGCCAAACGGTGGGGGTCCAGTACTTC. It encodes CATSQTVGVQYF.

The chain uses TRBV20-1 and TRBJ2-5; 9 positions match TRBD2. The CDR3 sequence is 13 residues long. Germline trimming cut 5 bases from V and 2 bases from J; bases unmatched to any gene: 3. Germline V gives CDR1 DFQATT, CDR2 SNEGSKA (reference sequence). CDR3 sequence (DNA): TGCAGTGCTCCGCTAGCGGGGCAAGAGACCCAGTACTTC. It is translated as CSAPLAGQETQYF.

The V gene is TRBV24-1, the J gene TRBJ2-3; TRBD2 aligns across 7 bases. The CDR3 totals 16 residues. Germline V lookup: CDR1 KGHDR, CDR2 SFDVKD. V gave up 2 bases and J gave up 1 base; unmatched junction bases: 5. This chain's CDR3 is CATSDSKRGGTDTQYF. The DNA of the CDR3 is TGTGCCACCAGTGATTCCAAGCGGGGAGGCACAGATACGCAGTATTTT.

Regarding this clonotype: A much bigger clone sits one base away, suggesting this may be a read error. The chain carries TRBV29-1 and TRBJ2-5; 7 positions agree with TRBD1. The ends lost 4 bases at V and 5 bases at J; junction bases unmatched: 4. This CDR3 is built from 12 residues. Germline CDR1 SQVTM, CDR2 ANQGSEA. The CDR3 sequence: CSVAQGEETQYF. CDR3 coding DNA: TGCAGCGTTGCTCAGGGGGAGGAGACCCAGTACTTC.

There are a few counts of this clonotype. This chain uses TRBV5-1 with TRBJ2-1; D is possibly TRBD2 (6 bases). In germline, CDR1 is SGHRS, CDR2 YFSETQ. CDR3 length: 15 amino acids. Trimming removed 2 bases at V and 4 bases at J, with 13 bases between. Written as DNA, the CDR3 is TGCGCCAGCAGCTTTCGGCCTAGCGAGTACAATGAGCAGTTCTTC. Translation gives CASSFRPSEYNEQFF.

This rearrangement joins TRBV7-9 to TRBJ2-7; D is possibly TRBD1 (5 bases). The CDR3 has 16 residues. CDR1 is SEHNR, CDR2 FQNEAQ, per germline (reference sequence). Trimming stripped 1 base from V and 2 bases from J, with 15 bases between. CDR3 amino acids: CASSLVGRAPTYEQYV. CDR3 coding DNA: TGTGCCAGCAGCTTAGTCGGCAGGGCCCCTACCTACGAGCAGTACGTC.

There are a few counts of this clonotype. The chain couples TRBV18 to TRBJ2-1; D is ambiguous. The CDR3 spans 14 residues. The V end lost 3 bases, the J end lost 6 bases, and 12 bases lay between the germline ends. CDR1 is KGHSH and CDR2 is LQKENI in the germline V gene. The CDR3 sequence: CASSPSYSTNEQFF. The DNA of the CDR3 is TGTGCCAGCTCACCTTCGTACAGTACCAATGAGCAGTTCTTC.

This clonotype was seen only a few times. V gene TRBV10-3 combines with J gene TRBJ2-6; TRBD1 aligns across 10 bases. The length of the CDR3 is 16 residues. Germline CDR1 ENHRY, CDR2 SYGVKD. V shed 10 bases and J 1 base; nucleotides not matched to a gene: 7. CDR3 loop: CATTGTGASGANVLTF. CDR3 coding DNA: TGTGCCACCACCGGGACAGGGGCTTCTGGGGCCAACGTCCTGACTTTC.

The chain has TRBV11-2 and TRBJ2-7; 7 bases fit TRBD2. The CDR3 contains 14 residues. CDR1 is SGHAT and CDR2 is FQNNGV in the germline V gene. V dropped 6 bases and J dropped 0; count of bases not matched to a gene: 5. CDR3 sequence reads: CASRFASGSYEQYF. CDR3 coding DNA: TGTGCCAGCAGATTCGCTAGCGGCTCCTACGAGCAGTACTTC.

This clonotype was recorded once. This chain links TRBV28 with TRBJ2-7; 8 nucleotides align to TRBD1. Germline assignment: CDR1 MDHEN and CDR2 SYDVKM. The CDR3 is 14 amino acids. V trimming: 6 bases; J trimming: 2 bases; junction bases outside the gene matches: 6. The CDR3 loop is CASSLQGAAYEQYV. CDR3 bases: TGTGCCAGCAGCCTCCAGGGGGCGGCCTACGAGCAGTACGTC.

The chain employs TRBV7-9 and TRBJ1-1, with no clear D. The germline V and J ends were trimmed by 1 base and 5 bases, with 8 bases remaining between them. The V gene's germline CDR1 is SEHNR and CDR2 FQNEAQ (reference sequence). The CDR3 sequence is 13 residues long. CDR3 DNA sequence: TGTGCCAGCAGCTTAGTGTCGGAAACTGAAGCTTTCTTT. It translates to CASSLVSETEAFF.

The V gene is TRBV18, the J gene TRBJ1-1; TRBD1 matches at 9 bases. The CDR3 is made up of 14 amino acids. The ends lost 4 bases at V and 6 bases at J; junction bases unmatched: 6. Germline assignment: CDR1 KGHSH and CDR2 LQKENI. CDR3 loop: CASSLQGASAEAFF. The CDR3 DNA reads as TGTGCCAGCTCACTACAGGGGGCAAGCGCTGAAGCTTTCTTT.

This clonotype was recorded many times. The chain has TRBV6-2 or TRBV6-3 and TRBJ2-3, with D possibly being TRBD1 or TRBD2 (5 bases each). The V and J ends lost 6 bases and 4 bases respectively, with 20 bases between them. Looked up from germline, CDR1 is MNHEY and CDR2 is SVGEGT. The CDR3 loop spans 16 amino acids. Here the CDR3 reads CASRRIARGISDTQYF. CDR3 in DNA: TGTGCCAGCAGGAGAATAGCGAGGGGTATATCAGATACGCAGTATTTT.

The rearrangement joins TRBV7-2 to TRBJ2-1, with D perhaps matching TRBD1 (6 bases). V was clipped by 5 bases and J by 0 bases, with 11 bases between them. The CDR3 is made up of 15 amino acids. In germline, CDR1 is SGHTA, CDR2 FQGNSA. DNA for the CDR3: TGTGCCAGCAGCGCCGACAGGAGCTCCTACAATGAGCAGTTCTTC. This translates into CASSADRSSYNEQFF.

V is TRBV6-5 and J is TRBJ1-1, with D perhaps TRBD1 (6 bases). V was clipped by 11 bases and J by 5 bases, with 21 bases between them. There are 14 residues in the CDR3. CDR1 is MNHEY and CDR2 is SVGAGI in the germline V gene. The CDR3: CASTPPGVWTEAFF. The CDR3 DNA sequence: TGTGCCTCAACCCCCCCAGGGGTTTGGACTGAAGCTTTCTTT.

This chain uses TRBV24-1 with TRBJ2-1; D uncertain. The CDR3 extends over 13 amino acids. Germline CDR1 and CDR2: KGHDR and SFDVKD. Trimming removed 6 bases at V and 2 bases at J, with 7 bases between. The CDR3: CATSLGPYNEQFF. The CDR3 bases are TGTGCCACCAGTCTAGGCCCCTACAATGAGCAGTTCTTC.

The gene calls are TRBV5-1 and TRBJ1-2; D is unresolved. Germline lookup yields CDR1 SGHRS and CDR2 YFSETQ. This CDR3 has 14 residues. V lost 1 base to trimming and J lost 0 bases, with 7 bases between them. The CDR3 reads CASSLTSPNYGYTF. The CDR3 coding sequence is TGCGCCAGCAGCTTGACCAGTCCTAACTATGGCTACACCTTC. The entire variable domain, with the rest obtained from reference TRBV5-1 and TRBJ1-2, is as follows: KAGVTQTPRYLIKTRGQQVTLSCSPISGHRSVSWYQQTPGQGLQFLFEYFSETQRNKGNFPGRFSGRQFSNSRSEMNVSTLELGDSALYLCASSLTSPNYGYTFGSGTRLTVV.

This chain links TRBV10-3 with TRBJ1-4; TRBD1 matches at 9 bases. CDR1 ENHRY and CDR2 SYGVKD come from the germline V gene. This CDR3 is built from 16 residues. V was clipped by 2 bases and J by 5 bases; unmatched bases: 6. The CDR3 is CAISETTTGGNEKLFF. Here the CDR3 DNA reads TGTGCCATCAGTGAGACTACGACAGGGGGGAATGAAAAACTGTTTTTT.

The chain couples TRBV3-1 to TRBJ2-3; TRBD1 might be the D (5 bases). V lost 4 bases and J 1 base, leaving 15 bases between the germline ends. The CDR3 extends over 16 amino acids. Germline V gene data show CDR1 as LGHDT and CDR2 as YNNKEL (reference sequence). CDR3 DNA sequence: TGTGCCAGCAGCCTTAGGGCGCAGGGTCGCACAGATACGCAGTATTTT. Translating gives CASSLRAQGRTDTQYF.

In this sample, this clonotype turned up many times. V gene TRBV24-1 combines with J gene TRBJ2-1, with 10 bases lining up with TRBD2. The CDR3 has 15 amino acids. V shed 3 bases, J shed 8 bases, and the junction held 6 bases outside the gene matches. Germline CDR1 KGHDR, CDR2 SFDVKD. CDR3 nucleotides: TGTGCCACCAGTGATGAGCGGGGGGGCCGGGATGAGCAGTTCTTC. Translation gives CATSDERGGRDEQFF.

In its sample, this clonotype was seen a few times. This chain uses TRBV7-2 with TRBJ2-5; D unresolved. Germline values: CDR1 SGHTA, CDR2 FQGNSA. The CDR3 is 12 residues long. Deletions cut 5 bases from V and 5 bases from J, with 9 bases between. The CDR3 loop is CASSPPRETQYF. The CDR3, as DNA: TGTGCCAGCAGCCCGCCGCGGGAGACCCAGTACTTC.

The chain joins TRBV7-2 to TRBJ1-1; 8 positions match TRBD1. The CDR3 runs 14 residues. The germline gives CDR1 SGHTA, CDR2 FQGNSA. V was clipped by 1 base and J by 9 bases; unmatched bases: 7. The CDR3 sequence is CASSLGTGRRKAFF. In DNA, the CDR3 is TGTGCCAGCAGCTTAGGGACAGGGAGGAGGAAAGCTTTCTTT.

The V and J genes are TRBV4-3 and TRBJ2-5; 9 bases are shared with TRBD2. The CDR3 covers 15 residues. Looked up from germline, CDR1 is LGHNA and CDR2 is YSLEER. Trimming took 2 bases from V and 5 from J; bases not matched to a gene: 6. CDR3 region: CASSQKGTSSETQYF. CDR3 nucleotides: TGCGCCAGCAGCCAAAAGGGGACTAGCAGCGAGACCCAGTACTTC.

The rearrangement links TRBV20-1 to TRBJ2-7; either TRBD1 or TRBD2 may fit D (5 bases each). The V end was cut by 3 bases, the J end by 4 bases, with 10 bases between. The CDR3 spans 12 residues. Germline V gene lookup returns CDR1 DFQATT and CDR2 SNEGSKA (reference sequence). CDR3 bases: TGCAGTGCTAGCTTTGGGGGATACGAGCAGTACGTC. It is translated as CSASFGGYEQYV.